This T cell receptor beta chain comes out of a study of early T cells in non-severe SARS-CoV-2 infection. The TCR library protocol was used to attach unique molecular identifiers. These identifiers were attached to individual cDNA molecules. Each CDR3 protein is one row after TCRdb ran MiXCR on the 5' RACE reads. The sample consists of approximately 79,000 distinct CDR3 sequences, around 14% of them appearing once. Whole-study results and caveats: The matching step, a VDJdb search, favored anti-spike CD8 responses and missed private and CD4 specificities.

The CDR3 runs to 17 residues. V was pared by 0 bases and J by 2 bases, with 16 bases between. Germline assignment: CDR1 SGDLS and CDR2 YYNGEE. Comment on this clonotype: Its specificity is unknown.

The genes are TRBV9 and TRBJ2-3; the D gene is possibly TRBD1 (5 bases). This sequence originates from an adult who was a healthcare worker with PCR-confirmed SARS-CoV-2 infection or an uninfected control (not recorded which). The source material was whole blood. The CDR3 protein is CASSVGSTGYSTDTQYF. Here the CDR3 DNA reads TGTGCCAGCAGCGTAGGGAGCACAGGCTACTCCACAGATACGCAGTATTTT. Filled out from reference TRBV9 and TRBJ2-3, the complete variable domain reads DSGVTQTPKHLITATGQRVTLRCSPRSGDLSVYWYQQSLDQGLQFLIQYYNGEERAKGNILERFSAQQFPDLHSELNLSSLELGDSALYFCASSVGSTGYSTDTQYFGPGTRLTVL.